A single sample gave rise to the 18 T cell receptor beta chains below, sequenced in a study of vaccination and CD4 T cells after COVID-19. The antigens of these receptors remain unknown. The treatment here: roughly 10-day PBMC culture with coronavirus spike peptide pools or control peptides (ViraFEST assay). The Oncomine TCR Beta short-read assay was applied to DNA of cultured CD4+ T cells. A single record per CDR3 protein comes from TCRdb applying MiXCR to the PCR reads. The sample consists of 11,000 or so distinct CDR3 sequences, approximately 52% of them appearing once. What was sequenced was CD4+ T cells from blood, cultured in vitro. The receptors stem from a human donor who had recovered from COVID-19.

Only one count was recorded for this clonotype. J is TRBJ2-6 and V is TRBV20-1; unclear D gene. V was shortened by 3 bases and J by 0 bases, with 9 bases between the two germline ends. CDR1 DFQATT and CDR2 SNEGSKA come from the germline V gene (reference sequence). This CDR3 comprises 15 residues. The CDR3 loop is CSASRSNSGANVLTF. The CDR3 DNA sequence: TGCAGTGCTAGCCGGTCTAACTCTGGGGCCAACGTCCTGACTTTC.

The chain has TRBV2 and TRBJ1-2, with TRBD1 identical over 9 bases. Per germline, CDR1 SNHLY and CDR2 FYNNEI. CDR3 length: 14 amino acids. J was trimmed by 0 bases and V by 6 bases; bases with no gene match: 2. The CDR3 DNA is TGTGCCAGCAGGCGGACAGGGGCTAACTATGGCTACACCTTC. Its translation is CASRRTGANYGYTF.

There are a few counts of this clonotype. The chain joins TRBV20-1 to TRBJ2-2, with 7 nucleotides matching TRBD2. CDR1 DFQATT and CDR2 SNEGSKA come from the germline V gene (reference sequence). V was clipped by 3 bases and J by 1 base; unmatched bases: 11. The CDR3 contains 17 residues. CDR3 protein: CSASPIQSGKNTGELFF. CDR3 nucleotide sequence: TGCAGTGCTAGCCCCATTCAAAGCGGGAAGAACACCGGGGAGCTGTTTTTT.

The chain is built from TRBV24-1 and TRBJ2-5, with D unclear. There are 17 residues in the CDR3. Trimming pared 9 bases from V and 2 bases from J, leaving 24 bases between. Per the germline V gene, CDR1 is KGHDR and CDR2 is SFDVKD. This CDR3 is CATGRIEPGSTQETQYF. CDR3 nucleotide sequence: TGTGCCACCGGACGCATCGAACCCGGGTCCACACAAGAGACCCAGTACTTC.

This clonotype was seen just once. This sequence joins TRBV5-4 and TRBJ2-5; D possibly corresponds to TRBD1 (6 bases). Per the germline V gene, CDR1 is SGHNT and CDR2 is YYREEE (reference sequence). The CDR3 sequence is 14 residues long. V was cut by 4 bases and J by 3 bases, with 13 bases left in between. This CDR3 is CASSATGSEETQYF. The DNA for the CDR3 is TGTGCCAGCAGCGCTACAGGGTCCGAAGAGACCCAGTACTTC.

The chain combines TRBV6-1 with TRBJ1-2; D may be TRBD1 (6 bases). This CDR3 contains 14 residues. The V end lost 6 bases, the J end lost 7 bases, and 18 bases lay between the germline ends. Germline CDR1 and CDR2: MNHNS and SASEGT. The chain's CDR3 is CASRPVSGGGGYTF. CDR3 coding DNA: TGTGCCAGCAGGCCCGTTAGCGGGGGCGGTGGCTACACCTTC.

The chain combines TRBV6-1 with TRBJ2-7; D is unresolved. V was trimmed by 0 bases and J by 7 bases, leaving 7 bases between them. The CDR3 has 12 residues. CDR1 MNHNS and CDR2 SASEGT come from the germline V gene. CDR3 sequence reads: CASSEAGREQYF. The CDR3 DNA reads TGTGCCAGCAGTGAAGCGGGTCGGGAGCAGTACTTC.

V and J are TRBV19 and TRBJ1-6; 9 nucleotides align to TRBD1. CDR1 LNHDA and CDR2 SQIVND come from the germline V gene (reference sequence). With V trimmed by 9 bases and J by 8 bases, 8 bases remained unmatched. This CDR3 is 14 amino acids long. CDR3 region: CASRTGVLDSPLHF. Here the CDR3 DNA reads TGTGCCAGCCGGACAGGGGTGTTAGATTCACCCCTCCACTTT. Supplemented by reference TRBV19 and TRBJ1-6, the full variable domain reads DGGITQSPKYLFRKEGQNVTLSCEQNLNHDAMYWYRQDPGQGLRLIYYSQIVNDFQKGDIAEGYSVSREKKESFPLTVTSAQKNPTAFYLCASRTGVLDSPLHFGNGTRLTVT.

The chain has TRBV19 and TRBJ1-6, with a possible D match to TRBD1 (5 bases). Germline V gene lookup returns CDR1 LNHDA and CDR2 SQIVND (reference sequence). Trimming removed 8 bases from V and 6 bases from J, with 8 bases in between. This CDR3 is built from 12 residues. The CDR3 sequence is CASQTVNSPLHF. In DNA, the CDR3 is TGTGCCAGTCAGACAGTTAATTCACCCCTCCACTTT. Filled out from reference TRBV19 and TRBJ1-6, the complete variable domain reads DGGITQSPKYLFRKEGQNVTLSCEQNLNHDAMYWYRQDPGQGLRLIYYSQIVNDFQKGDIAEGYSVSREKKESFPLTVTSAQKNPTAFYLCASQTVNSPLHFGNGTRLTVT.

This sequence joins TRBV27 and TRBJ1-5; tentative D call: TRBD1 (6 bases). The CDR3 totals 15 residues. The V gene lost 0 bases and the J gene lost 8 bases, with 14 bases spanning the gap. Germline assignment: CDR1 MNHEY and CDR2 SMNVEV (reference sequence). The CDR3 coding sequence is TGTGCCAGCAGTTTATCGACAGGCGCCCAGGAGCCCCAGCATTTT. This translates into CASSLSTGAQEPQHF.

This clonotype was seen a few times. The V call is TRBV5-1, the J call TRBJ2-7; a possible D gene is TRBD1 (6 bases). The CDR3 extends over 17 amino acids. Germline loops: CDR1 SGHRS, CDR2 YFSETQ. V gave up 2 bases and J gave up 7 bases, with 25 bases separating them. The CDR3 reads CASSLQLRGKNSGEQYF. CDR3 bases: TGCGCCAGCAGCTTACAACTCAGGGGAAAGAATTCGGGAGAGCAGTACTTC.

This rearrangement joins TRBV7-8 to TRBJ2-2, with D maybe TRBD2 (5 bases). The CDR3 runs to 15 residues. CDR1 and CDR2 from the germline V gene are SGHVS and FQNEAQ. V gave up 7 bases and J gave up 1 base, with 13 bases separating them. The CDR3 DNA reads as TGTGCCAGCATACCCAGCGGCGTGAACACCGGGGAGCTGTTTTTT. Its translation is CASIPSGVNTGELFF.

This clonotype was counted only a few times. The gene calls are TRBV20-1 and TRBJ1-6; D unclear. Germline CDR1 is DFQATT and CDR2 is SNEGSKA (reference sequence). The CDR3 covers 15 residues. Between the trimmed V and J ends, which lost 1 base and 9 bases, there was a span of 16 bases. The DNA for the CDR3 is TGCAGTGCTAGAGTTGGGGAGATTGGAGGTTCACCCCTCCACTTT. Its protein product is CSARVGEIGGSPLHF.

This sequence joins TRBV5-6 and TRBJ2-1; 9 nucleotides align to TRBD2. The CDR3 contains 15 residues. J was trimmed by 2 bases and V by 4 bases; bases with no gene match: 4. Germline V gives CDR1 SGHDT, CDR2 YYEEEE. CDR3: CASSRAGGAYNEQFF. The CDR3 nucleotides read TGTGCCAGCAGCCGAGCGGGAGGTGCCTACAATGAGCAGTTCTTC.

The J gene is TRBJ2-6, the V gene TRBV5-4; 9 nucleotides line up with TRBD1. The CDR3 has 19 residues. The germline gives CDR1 SGHNT, CDR2 YYREEE (reference sequence). Trimming took 0 bases from V and 0 from J; bases not matched to a gene: 7. The CDR3 DNA is TGTGCCAGCAGCTTGGGTGGGACAGGGTTCTTCTCTGGGGCCAACGTCCTGACTTTC. This encodes CASSLGGTGFFSGANVLTF.

This chain connects TRBV7-2 to TRBJ2-5; maybe TRBD2 (7 bases). Trimming stripped 5 bases from V and 5 bases from J, with 15 bases between. From germline, CDR1 is SGHTA and CDR2 FQGNSA. This CDR3 has 14 amino acids. The CDR3 loop is CASSVGGVLETQYF. The CDR3 DNA reads as TGTGCCAGCAGCGTAGGGGGGGTTTTGGAGACCCAGTACTTC.

There are a few counts of this clonotype. V is TRBV6-1 and J is TRBJ2-7; 9 positions match TRBD1. V was pared by 5 bases and J by 2 bases, with 13 bases of the junction left unmatched. The CDR3 totals 17 residues. Germline CDR1 is MNHNS and CDR2 is SASEGT. The CDR3 region is CASSTTGPGQGAYEQYF. CDR3 bases: TGTGCCAGCAGTACTACAGGGCCGGGACAGGGAGCCTACGAGCAGTACTTC.

V usage is TRBV18 and J usage is TRBJ2-7; 11 positions match TRBD1. V was clipped by 3 bases and J by 2 bases; unmatched bases: 3. Germline V gives CDR1 KGHSH, CDR2 LQKENI. The CDR3 length is 15 residues. This CDR3 reads CASSPGTGGAYEQYF. The DNA for the CDR3 is TGTGCCAGCTCACCGGGGACAGGGGGGGCCTACGAGCAGTACTTC.